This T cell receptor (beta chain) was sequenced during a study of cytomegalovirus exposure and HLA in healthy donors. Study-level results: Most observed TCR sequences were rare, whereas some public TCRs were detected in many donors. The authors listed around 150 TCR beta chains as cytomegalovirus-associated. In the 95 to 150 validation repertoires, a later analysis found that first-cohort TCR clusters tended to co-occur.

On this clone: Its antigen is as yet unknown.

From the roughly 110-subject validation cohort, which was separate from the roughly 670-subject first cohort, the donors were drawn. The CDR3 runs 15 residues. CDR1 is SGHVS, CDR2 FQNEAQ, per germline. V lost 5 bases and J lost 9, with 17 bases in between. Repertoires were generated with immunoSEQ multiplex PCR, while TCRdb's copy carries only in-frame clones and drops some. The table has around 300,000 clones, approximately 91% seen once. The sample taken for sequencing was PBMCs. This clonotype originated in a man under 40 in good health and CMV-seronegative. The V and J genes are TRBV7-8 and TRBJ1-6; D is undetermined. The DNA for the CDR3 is TGTGCCAGCAGCCCGCCGGGAGGTGCAGGTTCACCCCTCCACTTT. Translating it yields CASSPPGGAGSPLHF.